These T cell receptor beta chains were read from a single sample in a study of T cell repertoires in cytomegalovirus infection. TCRdb re-called the reads through MiXCR, storing one row per CDR3 protein. Of roughly 200,000 distinct CDR3 sequences listed, about 39% are singletons. Their specific antigens are unknown. The sample was CD8+ T cells from cultured PBMCs, taken from culture after CMV antigen stimulation. The source is a human donor in good health (CMV status not recorded). Some clones in this sample may be carry-over from other donors' samples. The conserved cysteine and the conserved F or W are not part of the CDR3 here. Each record gives: V gene, D gene, CDR3 protein. A D gene is named only where the DNA matches it firmly.

v_call: TRBV30; d_call: .; cdr3_aa: AWSVQQAGGYT
v_call: TRBV6-1; d_call: TRBD2; cdr3_aa: ASSTGTSADEQF
v_call: TRBV12-5; d_call: .; cdr3_aa: ASGLNAYYHTEAF
v_call: TRBV27; d_call: .; cdr3_aa: ASSLSRGRNEQF
v_call: TRBV20-1; d_call: .; cdr3_aa: SARDARAYT
v_call: TRBV7-6; d_call: .; cdr3_aa: ASSLVRGDTEAF
v_call: TRBV12-3/TRBV12-4; d_call: .; cdr3_aa: ASSLNTRYLTTEAF
v_call: TRBV19; d_call: .; cdr3_aa: ASSYVGSGSDEKLF
v_call: TRBV28; d_call: .; cdr3_aa: ASSLLWQGGQPQH
v_call: TRBV27; d_call: .; cdr3_aa: ASSLGWKGLPREQY
v_call: TRBV28; d_call: .; cdr3_aa: ASSPRQDGDTGELF
v_call: TRBV7-3; d_call: TRBD2; cdr3_aa: ASSLSGLAGSNEQF
v_call: TRBV2; d_call: .; cdr3_aa: ASSEAGVGLT
v_call: TRBV12-3/TRBV12-4; d_call: .; cdr3_aa: ASSLMANQPQH
v_call: TRBV19; d_call: TRBD2; cdr3_aa: ASSTADRRGAWNTGELF
v_call: TRBV24-1; d_call: .; cdr3_aa: ATSDPFRLGSYNEQF
v_call: TRBV5-1; d_call: .; cdr3_aa: ASSFLTGELF
v_call: TRBV7-9; d_call: TRBD1; cdr3_aa: ARSFGQGSPGANFLT
v_call: TRBV20-1; d_call: TRBD1; cdr3_aa: SARGTGGSADTQY
v_call: TRBV10-3; d_call: .; cdr3_aa: AISESHSRLLSNEQY
v_call: TRBV7-3; d_call: .; cdr3_aa: ASSLAGLSYNGQF
v_call: TRBV29-1; d_call: .; cdr3_aa: SVEGAGELF
v_call: TRBV6-5; d_call: .; cdr3_aa: ASTTTENTEAF
v_call: TRBV19; d_call: TRBD1; cdr3_aa: ASSTRTGGGGELF
v_call: TRBV19; d_call: .; cdr3_aa: ASRDDTEAF
v_call: TRBV18; d_call: .; cdr3_aa: ASSPPYGSYEQY
v_call: TRBV5-5; d_call: .; cdr3_aa: ASSVPRDEQY
v_call: TRBV7-4; d_call: TRBD2; cdr3_aa: ASSSGTSESYNEQF
v_call: TRBV27; d_call: .; cdr3_aa: ASSFGGRRPYEQY
v_call: TRBV7-4; d_call: .; cdr3_aa: ASSIGLKEETPY
v_call: TRBV3-1; d_call: .; cdr3_aa: ASSVTSHNEQF
v_call: TRBV27; d_call: TRBD1; cdr3_aa: ASRTGQGIHEQY
v_call: TRBV7-9; d_call: .; cdr3_aa: ASSSLPTGLETQY
v_call: TRBV24-1; d_call: .; cdr3_aa: ATSDFRDSPHEQF
v_call: TRBV12-3/TRBV12-4; d_call: TRBD1; cdr3_aa: ASSWGTGGEETQY
v_call: TRBV27; d_call: TRBD2; cdr3_aa: ASSLIMTSGDRNEQF
v_call: TRBV25-1; d_call: .; cdr3_aa: ASSESGSVKRRTQY
v_call: TRBV27; d_call: .; cdr3_aa: ASSLSSPGGANGYT
v_call: TRBV7-9; d_call: TRBD1; cdr3_aa: ASSFKPGTAINEKLF
v_call: TRBV7-2; d_call: .; cdr3_aa: ASSFGMSGSKLNYGYT